One T cell receptor (beta chain) is described in this entry. This entry is derived from a study of blood T cell repertoires in COVID-19. Whole-study context: Sites across the United States, Italy and Spain contributed samples from acute and convalescent COVID-19.

Losses at the gene ends were 5 bases for V and 9 bases for J; bases not matched to a gene: 8. CDR1 is MDHEN, CDR2 SYDVKM, per germline. The CDR3 spans 14 residues. Per the authors' pipeline: Amplification with reference gene primers provided the estimates of nucleated cell counts. The assay was immunoSEQ multiplex PCR, and TCRdb's table has in-frame clones only and misses some. V and J calls and clone size are given by that table; D and trimming were obtained from the DNA. This table holds roughly 70,000 clones, just over 90% found once. Seattle's cohort entered during active infection and was followed longitudinally.

The TCR was taken from a man in his fifties with COVID-19, enrolled during active disease. This chain connects TRBV28 to TRBJ2-3, with 10 positions matching TRBD1. Source material: peripheral blood. The CDR3 sequence: CASSLGTGVATQYF. CDR3 nucleotides: TGTGCCAGCAGTCTTGGGACAGGGGTTGCCACGCAGTATTTT.